Listed below are T cell receptor beta chains from one sample, sequenced in a study of cytomegalovirus exposure and HLA in healthy donors. Clones were read by immunoSEQ multiplex PCR, and TCRdb kept only the in-frame ones, dropping some. Of fewer than 100,000 clones listed, approximately 80% were seen once; the top ten hold roughly 8%. The specimen sequenced was PBMCs. Receptors originate from a female donor in good health and CMV-seronegative. Each CDR3 is given with its conserved first and last residue. A D gene is named only where the DNA matches it firmly. Some rows mark clone size as missing; the rest say once, few, many or name a class of expanded clone.

j_gene | d_gene | v_gene | abundance | CDR3nt | CDR3aa
TRBJ2-7 | TRBD1 | TRBV4-3 | - | TGCGCCAGCAGCTCACAGGGGGACGAGCAGTACTTC | CASSSQGDEQYF
TRBJ2-3 | - | TRBV30 | few | TGTGCCTGGAGTGTACTGCAAGATACGCAGTATTTT | CAWSVLQDTQYF
TRBJ2-2 | - | TRBV9 | - | TGTGCCAGCAGCGTCAGGGGGGACACTTACACCGGGGAGCTGTTTTTT | CASSVRGDTYTGELFF
TRBJ1-6 | TRBD1 | TRBV7-3 | - | TGTGCCAGCAGCCGGGACAGGGACGGTTCACCCCTCCACTTT | CASSRDRDGSPLHF
TRBJ2-1 | - | TRBV6-1 | - | TGTGCCAGCAGTGATTCACCTAGCTCCTACAATGAGCAGTTCTTC | CASSDSPSSYNEQFF
TRBJ1-2 | TRBD1 | TRBV7-6 | - | TGTGCCAGCGGGGACTCAGGGGGTAACTATGGCTACACCTTC | CASGDSGGNYGYTF
TRBJ1-1 | - | TRBV7-9 | - | TGTTCCAGCAGCTTATCCGGACAGCCATGGGCTGAAGCTTTCTTT | CSSSLSGQPWAEAFF
TRBJ1-2 | - | TRBV19 | - | TGTGCCAGTACCCCGACAAACTATGGCTACACCTTC | CASTPTNYGYTF
TRBJ1-6 | - | TRBV27 | - | TGTGCCAGCAGTACCCGGACAGTGAGCTCCTATAATTCACCCCTCCACTTT | CASSTRTVSSYNSPLHF
TRBJ1-1 | - | TRBV18 | - | TGTGCCAGCTCCATACAGACTATGAACACTGAAGCTTTCTTT | CASSIQTMNTEAFF
TRBJ1-1 | TRBD1 | TRBV30 | - | TGTGCCTGGAGCCAAACAGGGGTTGAAGCTTTCTTT | CAWSQTGVEAFF
TRBJ1-2 | - | TRBV9 | - | TGTGCCAGCAGCGTAGACTCGATGTCGTTCGGCTACACCTTC | CASSVDSMSFGYTF
TRBJ2-7 | TRBD2 | TRBV7-2 | - | TGTGCCAGCAGCTTAATGCCGGCTAGCGGGGGCTACGAGCAGTACTTC | CASSLMPASGGYEQYF
TRBJ2-1 | TRBD2 | TRBV11-1 | - | TGTGCCAGCAGGCCTAGCGGGGGTCTCTCCTACAATGAGCAGTTCTTC | CASRPSGGLSYNEQFF
TRBJ1-5 | TRBD1 | TRBV4-1 | - | TGCGCCAGCAGCCAAGGCTCCGGGACAGGGGGTTATCAGCCCCAGCATTTT | CASSQGSGTGGYQPQHF
TRBJ2-3 | - | TRBV5-1 | - | TGCGCCAGCAGACTTAGACAGAACACAGATACGCAGTATTTT | CASRLRQNTDTQYF
TRBJ2-7 | - | TRBV4-1 | - | TGCGCCAGCGGTGATTACGAGCAGTACTTC | CASGDYEQYF
TRBJ2-1 | TRBD2 | TRBV5-1 | - | TGCGCCAGCGGGGGACTAGCGGGATCGCACAATGAGCAGTTCTTC | CASGGLAGSHNEQFF
TRBJ1-2 | TRBD1 | TRBV7-6 | once | TGTGCCAGCAGCTCCTATCGGGACAGGGACAGTTATGGCTACACCTTC | CASSSYRDRDSYGYTF
TRBJ2-1 | TRBD1 | TRBV30 | few | TGTGCCTGGATGCTGGTCCTCGGACAGGGACAAAACCCCAATGAGCAGTTCTTC | CAWMLVLGQGQNPNEQFF
TRBJ1-2 | TRBD1 | TRBV2 | - | TGTGCCAGCAGTTCACAGGGGAACTATGGCTACACCTTC | CASSSQGNYGYTF
TRBJ2-5 | TRBD2 | TRBV5-1 | - | TGCGCCAGCAGCTTGGTACAGCGGGAGGAGACCCAGTACTTC | CASSLVQREETQYF
TRBJ2-2 | - | TRBV9 | once | TGTGCCAGCAGCGTAGCTACGGCGGGATTGAACACCGGGGAGCTGTTTTTT | CASSVATAGLNTGELFF
TRBJ1-6 | TRBD1 | TRBV6-5 | - | TGTGCCAGCAGTTACCTTTTTGGGACAGAAGATTCACCCCTCCACTTT | CASSYLFGTEDSPLHF
TRBJ2-3 | TRBD2 | TRBV9 | - | TGTGCCAGCAGCGTAGAAGCGGTTGCGGGAGTAGGCACAGATACGCAGTATTTT | CASSVEAVAGVGTDTQYF
TRBJ2-5 | - | TRBV9 | - | TGTGCCAGCAGCGTCGGACTCTCCTTAGGGGAGACCCAGTACTTC | CASSVGLSLGETQYF
TRBJ1-6 | TRBD1 | TRBV7-8 | - | TGTGCCAGCAGCCCGACAGGGGGCGGACCTAATTCACCCCTCCACTTT | CASSPTGGGPNSPLHF
TRBJ2-2 | TRBD1 | TRBV5-6 | - | TGTGCCAGCAGCTTGGGGGGACAGGGGTCCAGGGAGCTGTTTTTT | CASSLGGQGSRELFF
TRBJ2-7 | TRBD2 | TRBV11-2 | - | TGTGCCAGCAGCTTAGACGGACTAGCGGGCCTCTACGAGCAGTACTTC | CASSLDGLAGLYEQYF
TRBJ2-1 | TRBD2 | TRBV7-2 | - | TGTGCCAGCAGCTTCGAAGCGGGGGCGGGACATGAGCAGTTCTTC | CASSFEAGAGHEQFF
TRBJ2-1 | - | TRBV7-2 | - | TGTGCCAGCAGCTTATTCTCAGGACTATACTCCTACAATGAGCAGTTCTTC | CASSLFSGLYSYNEQFF
TRBJ1-2 | TRBD1 | TRBV18 | - | TGTGCCAGCTCACCACCGTCCGGGACAGGGGGTTACTATGGCTACACCTTC | CASSPPSGTGGYYGYTF
TRBJ2-3 | - | TRBV6-4 | - | TGTGCCAGCAGTGATTTAGTAACAGATACGCAGTATTTT | CASSDLVTDTQYF
TRBJ2-1 | - | TRBV6-5 | - | TGTGCCAGCAGTTACTCGCCGACTAGTAACAATGAGCAGTTCTTC | CASSYSPTSNNEQFF
TRBJ1-5 | - | TRBV6-6 | - | TGTGCCAGCAGTTACTCCCGGAGCAATCAGCCCCAGCATTTT | CASSYSRSNQPQHF
TRBJ1-1 | - | TRBV7-8 | - | TGTGCCAGCAGCTTAGGACATCTGAACACTGAAGCTTTCTTT | CASSLGHLNTEAFF
TRBJ1-2 | - | TRBV7-9 | once | TGTGCCAGCAGCTTAGGAAGACAGGACTATGGCTACACCTTC | CASSLGRQDYGYTF
TRBJ2-7 | TRBD1 | TRBV28 | - | TGTGCCAGCAGAACCGGGACAGGAAACTACGAGCAGTACTTC | CASRTGTGNYEQYF
TRBJ2-3 | TRBD2 | TRBV7-9 | - | TGTGCCAGCAGCCCCCAGCGGGGGGGGGTAGATACGCAGTATTTT | CASSPQRGGVDTQYF
TRBJ2-3 | TRBD1 | TRBV4-2 | few | TGTGCCAGCAGCCAAGAGGTGGGGACAGGGGGCAGAGATACGCAGTATTTT | CASSQEVGTGGRDTQYF
TRBJ2-6 | - | TRBV5-1 | once | TGCGCCAGCAGCTTGAGCAGCGTTCCTGGGGCCAACGTCCTGACTTTC | CASSLSSVPGANVLTF
TRBJ2-5 | - | TRBV9 | - | TGTGCCAGCAGCGTAAATCCGGGCCCGGGGGAGACCCGGTACTTC | CASSVNPGPGETRYF
TRBJ1-1 | - | TRBV2 | - | TGTGCCAGCAGTGACGGTCCTCAAAGCGGAGCTTTCTTT | CASSDGPQSGAFF
TRBJ1-1 | - | TRBV7-8 | few | TGTGCCAGCAGCTTAGCCCCGGACAGAACTGAAGCTTTCTTT | CASSLAPDRTEAFF
TRBJ1-2 | TRBD1 | TRBV5-1 | - | TGCGCCAGCAGCTTGGGACCGACAGGGGTCAAGGGAGGCTACACCTTC | CASSLGPTGVKGGYTF
TRBJ2-7 | TRBD1 | TRBV7-2 | - | TGTGCCAGCAGCCTAAGGCTTGGGACAGGGGCCGACGAGCAGTACTTC | CASSLRLGTGADEQYF
TRBJ2-3 | - | TRBV7-8 | - | TGTGCCAGCAGACGGACGCGGGAATACACAGATACGCAGTATTTT | CASRRTREYTDTQYF
TRBJ1-1 | - | TRBV11-3 | - | TGTGCCAGCAGCACGTTGGAGGGCACTGAAGCTTTCTTT | CASSTLEGTEAFF